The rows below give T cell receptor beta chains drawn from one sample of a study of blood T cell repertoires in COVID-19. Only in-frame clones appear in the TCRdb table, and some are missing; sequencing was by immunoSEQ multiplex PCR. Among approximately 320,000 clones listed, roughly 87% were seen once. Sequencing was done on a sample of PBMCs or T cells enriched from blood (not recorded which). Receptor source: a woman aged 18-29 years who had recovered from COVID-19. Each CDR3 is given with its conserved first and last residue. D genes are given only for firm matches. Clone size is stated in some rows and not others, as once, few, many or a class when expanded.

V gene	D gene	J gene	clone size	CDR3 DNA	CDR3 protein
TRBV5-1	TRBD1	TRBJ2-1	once	TGCGCCAGCAGCTTGGGGGCGGGACAGGAGGGCCGGGGGCAGTTCTTC	CASSLGAGQEGRGQFF
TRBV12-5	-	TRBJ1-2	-	TGTGCTAGTGGTTTGGTGGTTGGGGCAGCTAACTATGGCTACACCTTC	CASGLVVGAANYGYTF
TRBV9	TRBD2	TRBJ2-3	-	TGTGCCAGCAGCGCAGGGACTAGCGGGAGTGAAGGCACAGATACGCAGTATTTT	CASSAGTSGSEGTDTQYF
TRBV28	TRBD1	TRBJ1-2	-	TGTGCCAGCAGTACCCCCCGGCAGGGGGACTATGGCTACACCTTC	CASSTPRQGDYGYTF
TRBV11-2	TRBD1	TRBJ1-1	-	TGTGCCAGCAGCCCGACAGGGGAGGCTGAAGCTTTCTTT	CASSPTGEAEAFF
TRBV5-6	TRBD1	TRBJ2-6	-	TGTGCCAGCAGCGAATGGACAGGGGTGGGCTCTGGGGCCAACGTCCTGACTTTC	CASSEWTGVGSGANVLTF
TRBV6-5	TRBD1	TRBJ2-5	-	TGTGCCAGCAGTTACTATCGACAGGGGAAGGAGACCCAGTACTTC	CASSYYRQGKETQYF
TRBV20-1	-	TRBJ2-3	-	TGCAGTGCTAGTCACGGGAGAGGTACAGATACGCAGTATTTT	CSASHGRGTDTQYF
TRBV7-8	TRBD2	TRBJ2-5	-	TGTGCCAGCAGCCGAGGGACTATCCAAGAGACCCAGTACTTC	CASSRGTIQETQYF
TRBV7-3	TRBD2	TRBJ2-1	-	TGTGCCAGCAGCCAACTAGCGGGGGCCTACAATGAGCAGTTCTTC	CASSQLAGAYNEQFF
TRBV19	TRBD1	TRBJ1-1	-	TGTGCCAGTAGTATAGGGGACAGGGTGAACACTGAAGCTTTCTTT	CASSIGDRVNTEAFF
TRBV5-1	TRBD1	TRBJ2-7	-	TGCGCCAGCAATCCGGGACAGGGCCTGGACGAGCAGTACTTC	CASNPGQGLDEQYF
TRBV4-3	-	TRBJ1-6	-	TGCGCCAGCAGCCAAGATTTGGCCACCGAATATCCCGAGGATTCACCCCTCCACTTT	CASSQDLATEYPEDSPLHF
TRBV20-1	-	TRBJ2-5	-	TGCAGTGCCCCGACTACAGAGACCCAGTACTTC	CSAPTTETQYF
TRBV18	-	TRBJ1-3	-	TGTGCCAGCTCACCGCGACTGGGTTTCTCTGGAAACACCATATATTTT	CASSPRLGFSGNTIYF
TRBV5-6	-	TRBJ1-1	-	TGTGCCAGCAGCTGGAGGGGGAACACTGAAGCTTTCTTT	CASSWRGNTEAFF
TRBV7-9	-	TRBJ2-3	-	TGTGCCAGCAGCTACCGGGACATATCCCCAGATACGCAGTATTTT	CASSYRDISPDTQYF
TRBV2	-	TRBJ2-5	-	TGTGCCAGCAGTGAAGATGCGGGATTTCTAGAGACCCAGTACTTC	CASSEDAGFLETQYF
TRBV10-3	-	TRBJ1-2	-	TGTGCCATCAGTGAGTCGAGCGCGGTATATGGCTACACCTTC	CAISESSAVYGYTF
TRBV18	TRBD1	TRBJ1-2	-	TGTGCCAGCTCACCCGGGACAGGGGGCGACTATGGCTACACCTTC	CASSPGTGGDYGYTF
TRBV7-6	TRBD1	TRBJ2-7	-	TGTGCCAGCAGCTTAGGGGACAGGGGTCCTAACGAGCAGTACTTC	CASSLGDRGPNEQYF
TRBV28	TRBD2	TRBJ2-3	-	TGTGCCAGCAGTTCCAGGACTAGACGCACAGATACGCAGTATTTT	CASSSRTRRTDTQYF
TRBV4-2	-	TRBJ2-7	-	TGTGCCAGCAGCCAAGATGGGAGCCCCGAGCAGTACTTC	CASSQDGSPEQYF
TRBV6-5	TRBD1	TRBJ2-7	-	TGTGCCAGCAGTTTACGGACAGGCCGCTACGAGCAGTACTTC	CASSLRTGRYEQYF
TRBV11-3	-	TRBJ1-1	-	TGTGCCAGCAGCTTAAGAGGGTACACTGAAGCTTTCTTT	CASSLRGYTEAFF
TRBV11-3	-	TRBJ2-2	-	TGTGCCAGCAGAAAGGGGCCTACCGGGGAGCTGTTTTTT	CASRKGPTGELFF
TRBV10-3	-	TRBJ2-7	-	TGTGCCATCAGTGAGTCGTGGACGGGAGCCGACGAGCAGTACTTC	CAISESWTGADEQYF
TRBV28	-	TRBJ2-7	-	TGTGCCAGCAGATTTTCCACAGGGTACGAGCAGTACTTC	CASRFSTGYEQYF
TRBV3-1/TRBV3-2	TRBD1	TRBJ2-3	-	TGTGCCAGCAGCCAAGGAGGGACAGGGAAAGATACGCAGTATTTT	CASSQGGTGKDTQYF
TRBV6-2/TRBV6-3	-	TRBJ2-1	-	TGTGCCAGCAGTTACGTTCGTTTCCTATCTTACAATGAGCAGTTCTTC	CASSYVRFLSYNEQFF
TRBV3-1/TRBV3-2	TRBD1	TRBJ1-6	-	TGTGCCAGCAGCCACGCAGACAGGGACTATAATTCACCCCTCCACTTT	CASSHADRDYNSPLHF
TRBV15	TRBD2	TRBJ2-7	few	TGTGCCACCAGCAGAGAAGGAGGTAGCGGGGCCTACGAGCAGTACTTC	CATSREGGSGAYEQYF
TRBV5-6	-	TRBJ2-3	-	TGTGCCACAAAGGGGTACAGCACAGATACGCAGTATTTT	CATKGYSTDTQYF
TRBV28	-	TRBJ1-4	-	TGTGCCTGCTATGACAGGTTTAATCGAAAACTGTTTTTT	CACYDRFNRKLFF
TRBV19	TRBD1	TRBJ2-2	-	TGTGCCAGTACAGGGACAGGGAGGACCGGGGAGCTGTTTTTT	CASTGTGRTGELFF
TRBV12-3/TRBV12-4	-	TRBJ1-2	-	TGTGCCAGCAGAGCCACGGGGAGCTATGGCTACACCTTC	CASRATGSYGYTF
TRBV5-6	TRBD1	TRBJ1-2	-	TGTGCCAGCAGCCACGGAGGACAGGGTGCGGTCTACACCTTC	CASSHGGQGAVYTF
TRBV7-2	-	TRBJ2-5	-	TGTGCCAGCAGCTTAGCGAGGGGGTGGGAGACCCAGTACTTC	CASSLARGWETQYF
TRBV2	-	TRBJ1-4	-	TGTGCCAGCAGCGACACCCAATCCGGACAAAAACGGGTTAATGAAAAACTGTTTTTT	CASSDTQSGQKRVNEKLFF
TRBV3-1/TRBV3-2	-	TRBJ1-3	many	TGTGCCAGCAGCCCATCGAGGGGAAACACCATATATTTT	CASSPSRGNTIYF
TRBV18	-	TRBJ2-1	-	TGTGCCAGCTCACCGGCAGCCTACAATGAGCAGTTCTTC	CASSPAAYNEQFF
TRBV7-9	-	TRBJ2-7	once	TGTGCCAGCAGCCAGGACGGAGGACACGAGCAGTACTTC	CASSQDGGHEQYF
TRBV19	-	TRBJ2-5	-	TGTGCCAGTAATGTCGAAGAGACCCAGTACTTC	CASNVEETQYF
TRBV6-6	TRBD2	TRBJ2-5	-	TGTGCCAGCAGTTACTCGACTCCTAGCGGGGGGGAGACCCAGTACTTC	CASSYSTPSGGETQYF
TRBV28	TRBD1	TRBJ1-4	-	TGTGCCAGCCAAAATATACAGGGGGCTAATGAAAAACTGTTTTTT	CASQNIQGANEKLFF
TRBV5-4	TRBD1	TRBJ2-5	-	TGTGCCAGCAGCTTACAGGGACAGGGGGCCCAGTACTTC	CASSLQGQGAQYF
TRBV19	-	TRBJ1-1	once	TGTGCCAGTAGTATTGGGCCGAACACTGAAGCTTTCTTT	CASSIGPNTEAFF
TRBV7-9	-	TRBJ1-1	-	TGTGCCAGCAGCTCCGGGGGTGAAGCTTTCTTT	CASSSGGEAFF
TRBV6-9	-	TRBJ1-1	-	TGTGCCAGCAGTTCACGAACAGGGTTTGATGAAGCTTTCTTT	CASSSRTGFDEAFF